This TCR beta chain appears in the sequencing data of a study of spatial heterogeneity in lung cancer. Study context: Raw-read counts averaged over ten per unique TCR and UMI combination.

This clonotype occurred many times. This beta chain lies outside the target of a library built for alpha chains; its clone size means little. Every molecule of TCR cDNA had its own unique molecular identifier. MiXCR, applied by TCRdb to the 5' RACE reads, yields one record per CDR3 protein. The table has some 11,000 distinct CDR3 sequences, roughly 6.2% seen once; the top ten hold 10%. V was pared by 3 bases and J by 7 bases, with 9 bases between. This CDR3 comprises 12 residues. Germline V gene sequence: CDR1 SEHNR, CDR2 FQNEAQ (reference sequence). The sample's time point: sample taken at primary tumor resection. The sequenced material consisted of unsorted whole RNA from tumor, nontumor lung or frozen PBMC. Patients with untreated early-stage non-small cell lung cancer, numbering 72, were the donors.

The source is a male donor with early-stage non-small cell lung cancer. The specimen was normal lung tissue next to the tumor, collected at surgery. The rearrangement uses TRBV7-9 and TRBJ2-5; D unresolved. The CDR3 DNA sequence: TGTGCCAGCAGCTTTGAATCTAGGACCCAGTACTTC. Amino acids: CASSFESRTQYF.